Detailed here is one T cell receptor beta chain. These data belong to a study of blood T cell repertoires in COVID-19. Study as a whole: The origin of the acute and convalescent COVID-19 samples was the United States, Italy and Spain. Nucleic acid was either cDNA or gDNA, and it came from T cells, B-cell-depleted T cells, or PBMCs.

In the original workflow: Nucleated cell counts were estimated from reference gene primer amplification. Repertoires were generated with immunoSEQ multiplex PCR, while TCRdb's copy carries only in-frame clones and drops some. V, J and clone size are those of that table, while D and trimming were read from the DNA. The sample lists about 55,000 clones; about nine tenths were seen once. The V end lost 2 bases, the J end lost 4 bases, and 15 bases lay between the germline ends. The CDR3 has 16 residues. The germline gives CDR1 PRHDT, CDR2 FYEKMQ (reference sequence). This chain links TRBV13 with TRBJ2-1, with a possible D match to TRBD2 (5 bases). The sequenced material came from peripheral blood. The sequence was collected from a man aged 60-69 years with active COVID-19. Written as DNA, the CDR3 is TGTGCCAGCAGCTTAAGAGGGCGACCGGAGTACAATGAGCAGTTCTTC. Amino acid sequence: CASSLRGRPEYNEQFF.